This entry concerns a single T cell receptor beta chain. TCRdb's table, derived via immunoSEQ multiplex PCR, lists solely in-frame clones and lacks some. The sample lists about 130,000 clones, roughly 85% occurring once. This CDR3 is 13 amino acids long. The germline gives CDR1 ENHRY, CDR2 SYGVKD. The trim removed 6 bases at V and 4 bases at J, leaving 3 bases unmatched. This sample stems from a study of cytotoxic CD8 clonotypes in ibrutinib-treated CLL. The V and J genes are TRBV10-3 and TRBJ2-5; 9 bases agree with TRBD2. The TCR originated in a human donor with chronic lymphocytic leukemia. This specimen consisted of PBMCs, obtained after 24 months of ibrutinib treatment. The DNA for the CDR3 is TGTGCCATCAGGGAAGCGGGGGGAGAGACCCAGTACTTC. Translating it yields CAIREAGGETQYF.